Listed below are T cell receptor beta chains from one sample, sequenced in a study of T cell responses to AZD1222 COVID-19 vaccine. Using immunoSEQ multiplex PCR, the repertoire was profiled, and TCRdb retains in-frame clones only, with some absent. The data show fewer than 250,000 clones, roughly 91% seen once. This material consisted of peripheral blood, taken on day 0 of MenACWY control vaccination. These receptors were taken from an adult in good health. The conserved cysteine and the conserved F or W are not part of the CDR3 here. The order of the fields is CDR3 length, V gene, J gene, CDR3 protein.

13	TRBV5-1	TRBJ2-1	ASSFSGGAGNEQF
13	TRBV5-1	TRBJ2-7	ASSLGGRSSYEQY
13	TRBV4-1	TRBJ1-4	ASSLPRQGFEKLF
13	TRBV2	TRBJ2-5	ASSAPSGGAETQY
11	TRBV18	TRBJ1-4	ASSPYRDEKLF
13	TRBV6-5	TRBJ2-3	ASSFPRMGGDTQY
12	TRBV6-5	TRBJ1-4	ASSFIVRGEKLF
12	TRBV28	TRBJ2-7	ASSFLGPSYEQY
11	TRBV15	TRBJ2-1	ASSPLATHEQF
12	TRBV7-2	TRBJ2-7	ASSLDPVGGEQY
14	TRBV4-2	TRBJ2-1	ASSQISGDLYNEQF
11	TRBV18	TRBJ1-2	ASSRSENYGYT
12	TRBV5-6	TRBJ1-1	ASSLGGINTEAF
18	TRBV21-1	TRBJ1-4	ASSKTSKTGRGATNEKLF
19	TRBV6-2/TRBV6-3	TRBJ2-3	ASSYQFGAGGPMLNTDTQY
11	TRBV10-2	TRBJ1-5	ASKGRGNQPQH
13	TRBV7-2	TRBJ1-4	ASSLQGRTNEKLF
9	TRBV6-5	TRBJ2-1	ASRDSGQQF
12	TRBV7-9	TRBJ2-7	ASSPTGESAEQY
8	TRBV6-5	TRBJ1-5	ASSLQPQH
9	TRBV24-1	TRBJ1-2	ATSDLYGYT
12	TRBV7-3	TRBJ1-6	ASSRGQGRSPLH
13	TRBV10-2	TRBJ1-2	ASSESEGLVYGYT
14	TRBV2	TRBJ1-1	ASSVGRGREGTEAF
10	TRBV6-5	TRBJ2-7	ASGRLGYEQY
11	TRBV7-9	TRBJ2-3	ASSLAGSDTQY
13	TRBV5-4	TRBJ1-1	ASSLSPGQNTEAF
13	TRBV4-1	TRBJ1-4	ASSQTPGFNEKLF
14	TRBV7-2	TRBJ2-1	ASSLAASGAYNEQF
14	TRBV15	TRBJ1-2	ATSRDSGRLDYGYT
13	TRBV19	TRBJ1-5	ASSMPGIEEQPQH
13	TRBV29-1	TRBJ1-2	SGLWDQPSNYGYT
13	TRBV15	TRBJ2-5	ATSRTSGQKETQY
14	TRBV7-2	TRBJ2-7	ASSLVAGGNSYEQY
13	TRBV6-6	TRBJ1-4	ASSLGSAGREKLF
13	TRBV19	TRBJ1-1	ASIPDRDSNTEAF
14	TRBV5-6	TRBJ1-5	ASSLGSGGANQPQH
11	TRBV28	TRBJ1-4	ASGSELNEKLF
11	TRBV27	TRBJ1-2	ASSPRDFSGYT
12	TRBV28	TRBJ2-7	ASSSGGTSYEQY
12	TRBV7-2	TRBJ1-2	ASNSGTGNYGYT
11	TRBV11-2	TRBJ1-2	ASSPPDGRGYT
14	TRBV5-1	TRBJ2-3	ASSLDGNWGTDTQY
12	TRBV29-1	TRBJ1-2	SVVRGLGQYGYT
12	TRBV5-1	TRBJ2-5	ASSPWTRGETQY
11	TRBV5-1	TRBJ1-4	ASSLQLNEKLF
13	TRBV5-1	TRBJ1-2	ASSSDRGEGYGYT